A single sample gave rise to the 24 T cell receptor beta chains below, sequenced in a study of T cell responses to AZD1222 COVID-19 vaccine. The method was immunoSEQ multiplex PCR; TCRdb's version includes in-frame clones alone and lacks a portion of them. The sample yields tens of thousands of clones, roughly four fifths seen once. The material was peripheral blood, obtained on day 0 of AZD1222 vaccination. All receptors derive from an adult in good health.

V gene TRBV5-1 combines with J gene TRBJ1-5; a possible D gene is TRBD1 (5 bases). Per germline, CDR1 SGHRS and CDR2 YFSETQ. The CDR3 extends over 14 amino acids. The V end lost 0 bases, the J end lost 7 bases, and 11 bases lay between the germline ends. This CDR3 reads CASSLDQGRQPQHF. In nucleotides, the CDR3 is TGCGCCAGCAGCTTGGATCAGGGCCGGCAGCCCCAGCATTTT.

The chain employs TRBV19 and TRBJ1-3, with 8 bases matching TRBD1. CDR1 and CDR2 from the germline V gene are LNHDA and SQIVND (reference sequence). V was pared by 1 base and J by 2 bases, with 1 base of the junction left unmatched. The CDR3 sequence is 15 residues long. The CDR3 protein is CASSIGGQAGNTIYF. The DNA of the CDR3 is TGTGCCAGTAGTATAGGGGGACAGGCTGGAAACACCATATATTTT.

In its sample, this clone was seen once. The CDR3 nucleotides read TGTGCCAGCAGTTACAGGAAGGACTCCTACGAGCAGTACTTC. Amino acids: CASSYRKDSYEQYF. The rearrangement joins TRBV27 to TRBJ2-7; possibly TRBD1 for D (5 bases). The germline V and J ends were trimmed by 4 bases and 0 bases, with 10 bases remaining between them. Germline CDR1 is MNHEY and CDR2 is SMNVEV (reference sequence). The CDR3 covers 14 residues.

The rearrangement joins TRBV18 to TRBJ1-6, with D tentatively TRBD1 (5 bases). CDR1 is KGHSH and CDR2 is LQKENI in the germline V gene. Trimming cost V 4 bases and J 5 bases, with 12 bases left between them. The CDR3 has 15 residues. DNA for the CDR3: TGTGCCAGCTCACTACAGGCAAGGGATAATTCACCCCTCCACTTT. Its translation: CASSLQARDNSPLHF.

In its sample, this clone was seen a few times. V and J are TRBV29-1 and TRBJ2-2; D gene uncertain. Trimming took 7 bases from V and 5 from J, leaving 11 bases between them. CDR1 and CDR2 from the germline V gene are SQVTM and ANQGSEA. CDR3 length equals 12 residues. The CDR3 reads CSATDATGELFF. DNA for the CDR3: TGCAGCGCCACGGACGCAACCGGGGAGCTGTTTTTT.

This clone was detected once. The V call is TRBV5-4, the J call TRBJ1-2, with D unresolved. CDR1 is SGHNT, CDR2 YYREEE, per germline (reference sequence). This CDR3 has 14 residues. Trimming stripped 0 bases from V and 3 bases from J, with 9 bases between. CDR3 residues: CASSLGQRDYGYTF. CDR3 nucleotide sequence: TGTGCCAGCAGCTTGGGCCAGAGAGACTATGGCTACACCTTC.

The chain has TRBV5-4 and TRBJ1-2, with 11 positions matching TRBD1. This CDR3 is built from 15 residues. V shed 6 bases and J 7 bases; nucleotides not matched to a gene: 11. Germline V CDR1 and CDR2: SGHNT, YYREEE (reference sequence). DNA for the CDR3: TGTGCCAGCAAGCCACGCGGGACAGGGGGAATTGGCTACACCTTC. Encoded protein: CASKPRGTGGIGYTF.

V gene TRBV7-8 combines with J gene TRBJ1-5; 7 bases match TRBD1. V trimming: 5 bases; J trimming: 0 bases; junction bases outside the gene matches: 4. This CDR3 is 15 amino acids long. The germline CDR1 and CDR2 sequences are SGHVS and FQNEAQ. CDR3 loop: CASSARDSSNQPQHF. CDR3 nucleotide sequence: TGTGCCAGCAGCGCCCGGGACAGTAGCAATCAGCCCCAGCATTTT.

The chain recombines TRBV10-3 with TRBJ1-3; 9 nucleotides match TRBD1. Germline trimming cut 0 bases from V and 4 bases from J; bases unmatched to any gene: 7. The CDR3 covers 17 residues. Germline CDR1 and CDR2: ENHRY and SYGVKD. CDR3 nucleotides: TGTGCCATCAGTGAGTCGACCGGGACAGGGCCCGGAAACACCATATATTTT. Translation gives CAISESTGTGPGNTIYF.

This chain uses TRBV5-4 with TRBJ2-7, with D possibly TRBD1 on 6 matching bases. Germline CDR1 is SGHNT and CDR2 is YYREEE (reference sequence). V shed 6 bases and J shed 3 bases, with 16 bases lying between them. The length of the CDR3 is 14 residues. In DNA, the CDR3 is TGTGCCAGCAAATTTTGTGAAGGGGGCTACGAGCAGTACTTC. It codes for CASKFCEGGYEQYF.

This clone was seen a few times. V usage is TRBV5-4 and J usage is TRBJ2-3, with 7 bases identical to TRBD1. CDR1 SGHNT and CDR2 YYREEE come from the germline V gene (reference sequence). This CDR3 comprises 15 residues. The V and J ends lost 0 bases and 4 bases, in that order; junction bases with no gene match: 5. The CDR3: CASSLEQGFPDTQYF. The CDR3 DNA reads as TGTGCCAGCAGCTTGGAACAGGGGTTCCCAGATACGCAGTATTTT.

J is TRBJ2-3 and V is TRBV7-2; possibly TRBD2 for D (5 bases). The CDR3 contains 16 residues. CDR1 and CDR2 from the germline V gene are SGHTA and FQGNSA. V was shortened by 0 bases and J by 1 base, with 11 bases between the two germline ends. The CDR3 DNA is TGTGCCAGCAGCTTAGCCGGACTTTCCGGCACAGATACGCAGTATTTT. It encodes CASSLAGLSGTDTQYF.

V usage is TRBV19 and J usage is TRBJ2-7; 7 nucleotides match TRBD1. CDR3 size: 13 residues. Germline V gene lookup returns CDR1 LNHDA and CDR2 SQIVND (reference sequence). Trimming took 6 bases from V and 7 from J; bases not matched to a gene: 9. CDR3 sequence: CASRKDRLGEQYF. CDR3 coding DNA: TGTGCCAGTAGGAAGGACAGGCTGGGGGAGCAGTACTTC.

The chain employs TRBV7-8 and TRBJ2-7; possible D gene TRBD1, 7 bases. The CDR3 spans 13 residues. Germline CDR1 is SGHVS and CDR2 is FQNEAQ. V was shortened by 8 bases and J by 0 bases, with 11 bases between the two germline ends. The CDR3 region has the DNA TGTGCCAGCTCAGGGGGGAGCTCCTACGAGCAGTACTTC. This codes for CASSGGSSYEQYF. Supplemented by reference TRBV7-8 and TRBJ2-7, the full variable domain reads GAGVSQSPRYKVAKRGQDVALRCDPISGHVSLFWYQQALGQGPEFLTYFQNEAQLDKSGLPSDRFFAERPEGSVSTLKIQRTQQEDSAVYLCASSGGSSYEQYFGPGTRLTVT.

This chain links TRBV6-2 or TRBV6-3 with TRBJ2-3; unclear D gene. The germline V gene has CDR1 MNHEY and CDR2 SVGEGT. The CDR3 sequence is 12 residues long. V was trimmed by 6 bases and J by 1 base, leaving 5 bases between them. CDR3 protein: CASSLGTDTQYF. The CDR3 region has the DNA TGTGCCAGCAGCCTGGGCACAGATACGCAGTATTTT.

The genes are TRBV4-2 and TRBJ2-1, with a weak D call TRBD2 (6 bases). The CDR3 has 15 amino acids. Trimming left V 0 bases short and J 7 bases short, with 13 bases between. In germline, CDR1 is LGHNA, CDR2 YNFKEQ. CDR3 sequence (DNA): TGTGCCAGCAGCCAAGAGGCGGGGACCTGGAATGAGCAGTTCTTC. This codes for CASSQEAGTWNEQFF.

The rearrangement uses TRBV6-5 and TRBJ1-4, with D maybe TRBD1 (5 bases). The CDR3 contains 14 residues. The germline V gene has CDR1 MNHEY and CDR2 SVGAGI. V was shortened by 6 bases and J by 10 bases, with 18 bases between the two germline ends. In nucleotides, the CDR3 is TGTGCCAGCAGACTAAAGTGGGGGGAGGGAAAACTGTTTTTT. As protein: CASRLKWGEGKLFF.

CDR3: CSVANTEAFF. In DNA form, the CDR3 reads TGCAGCGTCGCGAACACTGAAGCTTTCTTT. J is TRBJ1-1 and V is TRBV29-1; no reliable D call. The CDR3 is 10 amino acids. Trimming stripped 6 bases from V and 1 base from J, with 3 bases between. Germline lookup yields CDR1 SQVTM and CDR2 ANQGSEA.

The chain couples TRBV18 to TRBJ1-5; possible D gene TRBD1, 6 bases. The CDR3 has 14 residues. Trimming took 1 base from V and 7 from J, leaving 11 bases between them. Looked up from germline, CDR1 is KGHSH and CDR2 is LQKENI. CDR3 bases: TGTGCCAGCTCACCACAAACAGGGCGACAGCCCCAGCATTTT. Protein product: CASSPQTGRQPQHF.

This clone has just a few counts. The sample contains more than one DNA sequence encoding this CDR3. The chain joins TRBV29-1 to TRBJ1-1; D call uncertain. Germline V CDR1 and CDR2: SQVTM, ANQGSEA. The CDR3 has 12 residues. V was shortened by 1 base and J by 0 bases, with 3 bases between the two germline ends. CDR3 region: CSVEGMNTEAFF. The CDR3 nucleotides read TGCAGCGTTGAAGGAATGAACACTGAAGCTTTCTTT.

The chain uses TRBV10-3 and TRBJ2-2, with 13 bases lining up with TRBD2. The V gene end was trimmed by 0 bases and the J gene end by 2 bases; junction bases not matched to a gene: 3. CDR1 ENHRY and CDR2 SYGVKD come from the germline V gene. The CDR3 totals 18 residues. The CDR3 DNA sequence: TGTGCCATCAGTGAGTCGACTAGCGGGGGGCCTAACACCGGGGAGCTGTTTTTT. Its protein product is CAISESTSGGPNTGELFF.

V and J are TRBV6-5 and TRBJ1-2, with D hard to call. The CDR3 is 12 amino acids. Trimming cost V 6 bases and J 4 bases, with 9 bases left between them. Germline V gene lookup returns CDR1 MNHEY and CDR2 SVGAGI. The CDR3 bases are TGTGCCAGCAGGCCACTTCCCTATGGCTACACCTTC. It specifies CASRPLPYGYTF.

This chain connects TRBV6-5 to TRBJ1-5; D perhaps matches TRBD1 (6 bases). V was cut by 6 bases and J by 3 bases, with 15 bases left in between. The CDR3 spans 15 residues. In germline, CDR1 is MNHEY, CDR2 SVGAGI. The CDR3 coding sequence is TGTGCCAGCAGGGAGACCCGGGGGCCCAATCAGCCCCAGCATTTT. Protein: CASRETRGPNQPQHF.

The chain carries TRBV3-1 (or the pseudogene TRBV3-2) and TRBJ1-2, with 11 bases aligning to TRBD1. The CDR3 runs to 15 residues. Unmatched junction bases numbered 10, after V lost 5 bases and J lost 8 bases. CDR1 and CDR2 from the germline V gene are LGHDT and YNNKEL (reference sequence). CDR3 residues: CASSYSRTGGVGYTF. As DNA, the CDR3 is TGTGCCAGCAGCTACTCAAGGACAGGGGGCGTGGGCTACACCTTC.